This is a list of T cell receptor beta chains from one sample in a study of early T cells in non-severe SARS-CoV-2 infection. TCRdb processed the 5' RACE reads anew with MiXCR; each CDR3 protein has one entry. The sample shows tens of thousands of distinct CDR3 sequences, about 16% of them seen only once. Specimen: whole blood. The receptor set was obtained from an adult who was a healthcare worker with PCR-confirmed SARS-CoV-2 infection or an uninfected control (not recorded which). The CDR3 runs from the conserved cysteine through the conserved F or W. The D gene is left open where the match is weak. Clone size appears in some rows only: once, few, many, or a class for an expanded clone.

>TRBV7-3|TRBJ1-4|.|.
CASSFQGGGTNEKLFF
TGTGCCAGCAGCTTCCAGGGAGGAGGAACTAATGAAAAACTGTTTTTT
>TRBV11-2|TRBJ1-6|few|.
CASSSIAVKHNSPLHF
TGTGCCAGCAGCTCAATAGCAGTCAAGCATAATTCACCCCTCCACTTT
>TRBV5-1|TRBJ2-5|.|TRBD2
CASSSGLGGEETQYF
TGCGCCAGCAGCTCGGGACTAGGAGGGGAAGAGACCCAGTACTTC
>TRBV20-1|TRBJ1-2|.|TRBD1
CSARVPGEGQNYGYTF
TGCAGTGCTAGAGTCCCTGGAGAGGGACAGAACTATGGCTACACCTTC
>TRBV6-2/TRBV6-3|TRBJ2-7|few|.
CASSYLLGAGTPSYEQYF
TGTGCCAGCAGTTACCTCCTCGGGGCGGGAACACCCTCCTACGAGCAGTACTTC
>TRBV27|TRBJ2-7|.|.
CASSLWGAAYEQYF
TGTGCCAGCAGTTTGTGGGGGGCCGCCTACGAGCAGTACTTC
>TRBV3-1|TRBJ1-1|.|.
CASSQWGTAEVFF
TGTGCCAGCAGCCAATGGGGGACCGCTGAAGTTTTCTTT
>TRBV7-8|TRBJ2-7|.|TRBD2
CASSRGGGHEQYF
TGTGCCAGCAGCCGGGGGGGAGGTCACGAGCAGTACTTC
>TRBV28|TRBJ1-2|many|.
CASTSRGYGYTF
TGTGCCAGCACCAGCCGAGGCTATGGCTACACCTTC
>TRBV4-1|TRBJ1-2|few|.
CASSQEYGYTF
TGCGCCAGCAGCCAAGAATATGGCTACACCTTC
>TRBV11-2|TRBJ2-3|.|TRBD2
CASSLHGTSSDTQYF
TGTGCCAGCAGCTTACACGGGACTAGTTCAGATACGCAGTATTTT
>TRBV20-1|TRBJ2-1|.|TRBD2
CSASGTSGRSYNEQFF
TGCAGTGCTAGTGGGACTAGCGGGAGGTCCTACAATGAGCAGTTCTTC
>TRBV7-9|TRBJ1-1|few|TRBD1
CASSLAETGTNTEAFF
TGTGCCAGCAGCTTAGCGGAGACAGGGACGAACACTGAAGCTTTCTTT
>TRBV2|TRBJ2-6|few|.
CASRGDRSGANVLTF
TGTGCCAGCAGGGGGGACCGCTCTGGGGCCAACGTCCTGACTTTC